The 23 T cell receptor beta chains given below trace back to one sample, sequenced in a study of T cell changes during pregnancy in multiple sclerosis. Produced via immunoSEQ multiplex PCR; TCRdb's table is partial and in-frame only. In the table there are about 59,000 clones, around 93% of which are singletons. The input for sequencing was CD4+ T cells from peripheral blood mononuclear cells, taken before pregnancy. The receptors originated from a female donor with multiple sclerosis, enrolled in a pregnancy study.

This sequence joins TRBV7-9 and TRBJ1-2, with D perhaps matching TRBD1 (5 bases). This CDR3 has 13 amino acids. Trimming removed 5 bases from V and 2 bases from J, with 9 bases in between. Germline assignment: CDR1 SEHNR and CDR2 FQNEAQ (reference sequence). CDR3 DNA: TGTGCCAGCAGCAACCAGGGAAACTATGGCTACACCTTC. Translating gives CASSNQGNYGYTF.

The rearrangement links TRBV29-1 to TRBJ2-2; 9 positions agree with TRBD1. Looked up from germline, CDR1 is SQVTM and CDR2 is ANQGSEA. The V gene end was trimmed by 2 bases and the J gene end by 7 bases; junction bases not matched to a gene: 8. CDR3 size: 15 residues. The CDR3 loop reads CSVESGTGWGGELFF. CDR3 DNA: TGCAGCGTTGAATCAGGGACAGGGTGGGGCGGGGAGCTGTTTTTT.

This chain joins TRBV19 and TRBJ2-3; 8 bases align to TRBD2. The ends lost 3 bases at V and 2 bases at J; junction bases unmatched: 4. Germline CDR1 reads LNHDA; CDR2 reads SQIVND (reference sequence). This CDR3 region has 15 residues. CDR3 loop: CASSIYGRATDTQYF. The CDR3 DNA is TGTGCCAGTAGTATTTACGGGAGGGCCACAGATACGCAGTATTTT.

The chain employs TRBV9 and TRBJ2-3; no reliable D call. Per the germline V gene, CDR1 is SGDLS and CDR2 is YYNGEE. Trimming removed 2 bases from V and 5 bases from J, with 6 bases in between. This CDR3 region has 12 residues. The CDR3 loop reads CASSVGEDTQYF. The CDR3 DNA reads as TGTGCCAGCAGCGTTGGAGAAGATACGCAGTATTTT.

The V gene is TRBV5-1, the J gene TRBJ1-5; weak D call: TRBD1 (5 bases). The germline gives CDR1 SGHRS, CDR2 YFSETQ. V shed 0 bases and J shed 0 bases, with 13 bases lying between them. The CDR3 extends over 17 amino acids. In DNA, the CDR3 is TGCGCCAGCAGCTTGGGAATAGGGAGGGGTAGCAATCAGCCCCAGCATTTT. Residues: CASSLGIGRGSNQPQHF.

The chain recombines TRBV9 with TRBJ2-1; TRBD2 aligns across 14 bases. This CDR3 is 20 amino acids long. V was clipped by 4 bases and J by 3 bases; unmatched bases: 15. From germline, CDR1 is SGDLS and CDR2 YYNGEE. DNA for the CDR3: TGTGCCAGCAGCTCCCACACCGGACTAGCGGGAGGTGGGAACTACAATGAGCAGTTCTTC. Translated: CASSSHTGLAGGGNYNEQFF.

The CDR3 loop is CASSPTPKDRSTEAFF. The CDR3 DNA sequence: TGTGCCAGCAGTCCCACCCCCAAGGACAGAAGCACTGAAGCTTTCTTT. This chain connects TRBV28 to TRBJ1-1, with D possibly being TRBD1 (6 bases). The CDR3 runs to 16 residues. The V and J ends lost 5 bases and 4 bases respectively, with 20 bases between them. CDR1 is MDHEN and CDR2 is SYDVKM in the germline V gene.

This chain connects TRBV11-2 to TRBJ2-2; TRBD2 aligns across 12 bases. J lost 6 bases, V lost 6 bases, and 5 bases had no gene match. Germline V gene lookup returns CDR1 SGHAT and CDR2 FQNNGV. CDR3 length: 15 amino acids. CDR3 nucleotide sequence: TGTGCCAGCAGTTTTCTAGCGGGAGGGCCCGGGGAGCTGTTTTTT. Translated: CASSFLAGGPGELFF.

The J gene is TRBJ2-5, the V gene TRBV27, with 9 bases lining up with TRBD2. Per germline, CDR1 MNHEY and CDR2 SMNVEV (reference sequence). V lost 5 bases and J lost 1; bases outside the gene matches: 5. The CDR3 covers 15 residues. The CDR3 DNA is TGTGCCAGCAGTCGTTTAGCGGGAGTCCAAGAGACCCAGTACTTC. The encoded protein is CASSRLAGVQETQYF.

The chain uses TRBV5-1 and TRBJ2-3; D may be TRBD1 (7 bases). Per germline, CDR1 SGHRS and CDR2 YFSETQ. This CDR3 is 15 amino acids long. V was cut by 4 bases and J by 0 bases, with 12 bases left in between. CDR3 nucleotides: TGCGCCAGCAGCCCCAGGGGGGCTAGCACAGATACGCAGTATTTT. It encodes CASSPRGASTDTQYF.

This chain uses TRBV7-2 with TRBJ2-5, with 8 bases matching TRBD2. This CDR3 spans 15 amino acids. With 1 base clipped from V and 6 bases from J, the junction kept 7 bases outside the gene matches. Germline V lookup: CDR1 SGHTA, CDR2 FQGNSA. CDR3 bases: TGTGCCAGCAGCTTAGTGGCTAGCGGGCGGAAGACCCAGTACTTC. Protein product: CASSLVASGRKTQYF.

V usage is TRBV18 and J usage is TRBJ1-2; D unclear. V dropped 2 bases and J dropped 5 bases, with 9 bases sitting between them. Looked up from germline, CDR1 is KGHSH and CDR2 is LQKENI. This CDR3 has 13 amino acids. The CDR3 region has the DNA TGTGCCAGCTCACCATTGGCGGGTTATGGCTACACCTTC. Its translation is CASSPLAGYGYTF.

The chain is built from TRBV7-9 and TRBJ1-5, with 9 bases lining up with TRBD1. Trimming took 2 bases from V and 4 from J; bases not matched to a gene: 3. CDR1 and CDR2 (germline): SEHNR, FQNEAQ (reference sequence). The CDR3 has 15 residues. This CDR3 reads CASSLSGQGNQPQHF. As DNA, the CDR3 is TGTGCCAGCAGCTTATCTGGACAGGGGAATCAGCCCCAGCATTTT.

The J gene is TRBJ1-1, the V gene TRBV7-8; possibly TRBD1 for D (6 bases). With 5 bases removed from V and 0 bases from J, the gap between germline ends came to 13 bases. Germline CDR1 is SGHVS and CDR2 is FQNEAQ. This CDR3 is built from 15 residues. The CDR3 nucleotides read TGTGCCAGCAGCCCACTGGGGGCCATGAACACTGAAGCTTTCTTT. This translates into CASSPLGAMNTEAFF.

For the CDR3, the DNA is TGCGCCAGCAGCTCAGGGGTTAATTCACCCCTCCACTTT. Translating gives CASSSGVNSPLHF. This rearrangement joins TRBV5-1 to TRBJ1-6, with a tentative D call TRBD1 (6 bases). The CDR3 sequence is 13 residues long. V was shortened by 3 bases and J by 6 bases, with 7 bases between the two germline ends. The V gene's germline CDR1 is SGHRS and CDR2 YFSETQ.

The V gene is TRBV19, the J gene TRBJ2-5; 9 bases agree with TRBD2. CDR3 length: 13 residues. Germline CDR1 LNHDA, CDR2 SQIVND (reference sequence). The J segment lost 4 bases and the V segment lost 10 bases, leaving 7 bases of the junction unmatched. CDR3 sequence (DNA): TGTGCCATCGCCCGGACTAGCGCAGAGACCCAGTACTTC. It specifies CAIARTSAETQYF.

The CDR3 is CASSIGTSGVGETQYF. The DNA of the CDR3 is TGTGCCAGTAGTATAGGGACTAGCGGGGTGGGGGAGACCCAGTACTTC. J is TRBJ2-5 and V is TRBV19; 12 bases map to TRBD2. CDR3 size: 16 residues. The germline V gene encodes CDR1 LNHDA and CDR2 SQIVND (reference sequence). V lost 1 base and J lost 5; bases outside the gene matches: 5.

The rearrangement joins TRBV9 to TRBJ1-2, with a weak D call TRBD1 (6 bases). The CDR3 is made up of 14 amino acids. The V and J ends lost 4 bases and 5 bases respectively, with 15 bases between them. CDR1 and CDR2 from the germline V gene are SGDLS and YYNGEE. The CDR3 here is CASSPFRQDYGYTF. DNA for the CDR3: TGTGCCAGCAGCCCCTTTCGACAGGATTATGGCTACACCTTC. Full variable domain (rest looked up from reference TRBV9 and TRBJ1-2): DSGVTQTPKHLITATGQRVTLRCSPRSGDLSVYWYQQSLDQGLQFLIQYYNGEERAKGNILERFSAQQFPDLHSELNLSSLELGDSALYFCASSPFRQDYGYTFGSGTRLTVV.

CDR3 protein: CASSPYKGGRDTQYF. CDR3 DNA: TGTGCCAGCAGTCCTTACAAAGGGGGCCGAGATACGCAGTATTTT. The V and J genes are TRBV2 and TRBJ2-3; 7 bases are shared with TRBD1. CDR3 length: 15 amino acids. Germline CDR1 reads SNHLY; CDR2 reads FYNNEI. Trimming took 5 bases from V and 5 from J; bases not matched to a gene: 10.

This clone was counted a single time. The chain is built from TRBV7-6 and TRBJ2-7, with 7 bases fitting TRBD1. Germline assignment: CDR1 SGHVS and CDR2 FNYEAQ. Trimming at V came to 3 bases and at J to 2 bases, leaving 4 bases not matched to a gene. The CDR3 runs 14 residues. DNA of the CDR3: TGTGCCAGCAGCTTGCGGACAGGTACCTACGAGCAGTACTTC. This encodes CASSLRTGTYEQYF. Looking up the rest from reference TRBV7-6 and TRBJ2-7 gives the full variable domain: GAGVSQSPRYKVTKRGQDVALRCDPISGHVSLYWYRQALGQGPEFLTYFNYEAQQDKSGLPNDRFSAERPEGSISTLTIQRTEQRDSAMYRCASSLRTGTYEQYFGPGTRLTVT.

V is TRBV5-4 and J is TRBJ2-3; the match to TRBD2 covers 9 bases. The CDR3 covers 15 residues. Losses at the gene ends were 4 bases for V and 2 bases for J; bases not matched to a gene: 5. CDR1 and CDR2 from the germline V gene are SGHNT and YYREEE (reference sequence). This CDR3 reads CASSPGLANTDTQYF. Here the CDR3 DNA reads TGTGCCAGCAGCCCCGGACTAGCGAACACAGATACGCAGTATTTT.

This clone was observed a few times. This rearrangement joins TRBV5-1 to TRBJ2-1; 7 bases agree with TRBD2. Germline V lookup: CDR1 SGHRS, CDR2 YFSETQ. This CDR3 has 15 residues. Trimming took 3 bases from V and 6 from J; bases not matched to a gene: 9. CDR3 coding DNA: TGCGCCAGCAGCTCGGCGGGAGTGGGAGGCAATGAGCAGTTCTTC. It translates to CASSSAGVGGNEQFF.

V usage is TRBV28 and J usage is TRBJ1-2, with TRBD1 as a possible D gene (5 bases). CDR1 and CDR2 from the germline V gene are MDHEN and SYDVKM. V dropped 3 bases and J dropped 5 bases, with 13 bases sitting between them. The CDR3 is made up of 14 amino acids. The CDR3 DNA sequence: TGTGCCAGCAGTTTGGGACTGAGTTTTTATGGCTACACCTTC. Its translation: CASSLGLSFYGYTF.